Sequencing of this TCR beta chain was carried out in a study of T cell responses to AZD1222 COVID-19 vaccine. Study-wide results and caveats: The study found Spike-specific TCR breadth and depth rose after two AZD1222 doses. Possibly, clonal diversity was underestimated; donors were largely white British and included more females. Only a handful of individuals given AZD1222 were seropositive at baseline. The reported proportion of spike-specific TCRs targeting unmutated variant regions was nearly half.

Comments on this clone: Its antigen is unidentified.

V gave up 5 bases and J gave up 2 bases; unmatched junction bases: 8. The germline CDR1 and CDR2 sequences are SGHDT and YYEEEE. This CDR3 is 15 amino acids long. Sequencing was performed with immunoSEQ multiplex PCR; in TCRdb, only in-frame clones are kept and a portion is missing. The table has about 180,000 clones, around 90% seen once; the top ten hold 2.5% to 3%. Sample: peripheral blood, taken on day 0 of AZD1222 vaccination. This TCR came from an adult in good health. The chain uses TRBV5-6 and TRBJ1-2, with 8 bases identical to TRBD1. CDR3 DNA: TGTGCCAGCAGACCAACAGGGGGGAGAAACTATGGCTACACCTTC. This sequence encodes CASRPTGGRNYGYTF.